The 17 T cell receptor beta chains reported below all come from one sample, sequenced in a study of shared clonotypes between healthy human individuals. Clones were sequenced by immunoSEQ multiplex PCR, and TCRdb holds only the in-frame ones, with some missing. The sample contains about 670,000 clones, around 72% of which appear only once. The sequencing sample was made of memory CD4+ T cells sorted from blood. The subset was: CD45RA-negative fraction. The source of these receptors is a woman in her thirties in good health.

This clone appeared a few times. The chain carries TRBV28 and TRBJ1-1; D is ambiguous. The CDR3 runs to 16 residues. Trimming shortened V by 5 bases and J by 8 bases, and 24 bases separated the two germline ends. CDR1 is MDHEN, CDR2 SYDVKM, per germline. CDR3 amino acids: CASSPPAGSEGIEAFF. DNA for the CDR3: TGTGCCAGCAGTCCCCCAGCCGGGTCGGAAGGGATAGAAGCTTTCTTT.

There are a few counts of this clone. The V gene is TRBV5-1, the J gene TRBJ2-2; the D is unclear. The V gene lost 0 bases and the J gene lost 3 bases, with 6 bases spanning the gap. Germline CDR1 reads SGHRS; CDR2 reads YFSETQ. The CDR3 covers 14 residues. The CDR3 nucleotides are TGCGCCAGCAGCTTGGGGGCTCACACCGGGGAGCTGTTTTTT. This gives the protein CASSLGAHTGELFF.

The chain recombines TRBV6-5 with TRBJ2-7, with D hard to call. This CDR3 has 13 amino acids. Trimming took off 6 bases at V and 0 bases at J, with 9 bases between the two ends. Germline V gene lookup returns CDR1 MNHEY and CDR2 SVGAGI. The CDR3 region has the DNA TGTGCCAGCAGGCACAGACCCTCCTACGAGCAGTACTTC. This sequence encodes CASRHRPSYEQYF.

This clone was counted a single time. The V gene is TRBV5-4, the J gene TRBJ2-5; 10 bases fit TRBD1. The V and J ends lost 5 bases and 5 bases, in that order; junction bases with no gene match: 12. The CDR3 totals 16 residues. Germline V gives CDR1 SGHNT, CDR2 YYREEE (reference sequence). The CDR3 loop reads CASRSHRDRGVETQYF. CDR3 sequence (DNA): TGTGCCAGCAGGTCCCACCGGGACAGGGGTGTGGAGACCCAGTACTTC.

This clone was found a few times. This chain uses TRBV27 with TRBJ1-2; possible D gene TRBD1, 5 bases. The V end was cut by 0 bases, the J end by 6 bases, with 17 bases between. CDR3 size: 16 residues. Germline V CDR1 and CDR2: MNHEY, SMNVEV (reference sequence). Here the CDR3 reads CASSLSQAGGYHGYTF. CDR3 bases: TGTGCCAGCAGTTTATCCCAAGCGGGGGGATATCATGGCTACACCTTC.

The chain carries TRBV11-2 and TRBJ1-1, with 12 positions matching TRBD1. V shed 7 bases and J 6 bases; nucleotides not matched to a gene: 6. Looked up from germline, CDR1 is SGHAT and CDR2 is FQNNGV. The CDR3 runs 14 residues. The CDR3 DNA is TGTGCCAGCAACCAGGGACAGGGGGCCGCTGAAGCTTTCTTT. This gives the protein CASNQGQGAAEAFF.

The chain couples TRBV11-3 to TRBJ2-1, with unresolved D. The V gene's germline CDR1 is SGHNT and CDR2 YENEEA. The CDR3 spans 14 residues. Trimming took 2 bases from V and 8 from J, leaving 13 bases between them. The CDR3 region is CASSLLDRVHEQFF. In nucleotides, the CDR3 is TGTGCCAGCAGCTTACTTGATCGGGTCCATGAGCAGTTCTTC.

In its sample, this clone was seen a few times. The V and J genes are TRBV5-1 and TRBJ1-3, with D possibly being TRBD1 (5 bases). The CDR3 totals 19 residues. CDR1 and CDR2 (germline): SGHRS, YFSETQ. The germline V and J ends were trimmed by 3 bases and 0 bases, with 22 bases remaining between them. Here the CDR3 reads CASSSGNTGAASSGNTIYF. CDR3 DNA: TGCGCCAGCAGCTCGGGAAACACAGGAGCGGCCAGCTCTGGAAACACCATATATTTT.

This chain links TRBV20-1 with TRBJ1-5; no reliable D call. The CDR3 is 10 amino acids. Trimming shortened V by 7 bases and J by 11 bases, and 12 bases separated the two germline ends. Germline CDR1 and CDR2: DFQATT and SNEGSKA (reference sequence). The CDR3 region is CSVPVPAQHF. The CDR3 DNA reads as TGCAGTGTCCCTGTTCCGGCCCAGCATTTT.

This sequence joins TRBV5-6 and TRBJ1-1; a possible D gene is TRBD1 (6 bases). The CDR3 totals 15 residues. Germline CDR1 SGHDT, CDR2 YYEEEE. The germline V and J ends were trimmed by 4 bases and 5 bases, with 18 bases remaining between them. Here the CDR3 reads CASSPVGGAGTEAFF. The DNA for the CDR3 is TGTGCCAGCAGCCCCGTTGGGGGGGCAGGGACTGAAGCTTTCTTT.

This clone was picked up one time. The chain couples TRBV11-1 to TRBJ2-5, with TRBD2 matching 11 bases. The CDR3 loop spans 15 amino acids. Looked up from germline, CDR1 is SGHAT and CDR2 is FQDESV (reference sequence). Germline trimming cut 4 bases from V and 2 bases from J; bases unmatched to any gene: 3. CDR3 amino acids: CASSSRTSGQETQYF. CDR3 nucleotides: TGTGCCAGCAGCTCCCGGACTAGCGGGCAAGAGACCCAGTACTTC.

This sequence joins TRBV19 and TRBJ2-7; a weak D match, TRBD2 (6 bases). This CDR3 has 16 residues. V was pared by 5 bases and J by 0 bases, with 17 bases between. CDR1 and CDR2 from the germline V gene are LNHDA and SQIVND (reference sequence). The CDR3 spells CASSQSGGKLSYEQYF. DNA of the CDR3: TGTGCCAGTAGTCAATCCGGCGGGAAGCTCTCCTACGAGCAGTACTTC.

CDR3 nucleotides: TGCGCCAGCAGTACCGGGACAGGGGATGAAAAACTGTTTTTT. Protein: CASSTGTGDEKLFF. The chain uses TRBV5-1 and TRBJ1-4, with 10 positions matching TRBD1. The CDR3 has 14 amino acids. Per germline, CDR1 SGHRS and CDR2 YFSETQ. After removal of 5 bases from V and 6 bases from J, the junction contained 4 bases not matched to a gene.

The V call is TRBV7-9, the J call TRBJ2-2; 7 positions agree with TRBD1. The trim removed 5 bases at V and 0 bases at J, leaving 3 bases unmatched. Per the germline V gene, CDR1 is SEHNR and CDR2 is FQNEAQ (reference sequence). The CDR3 is 15 residues long. The chain's CDR3 is CASSRDRTNTGELFF. CDR3 in DNA: TGTGCCAGCAGCCGGGACAGAACGAACACCGGGGAGCTGTTTTTT.

In regard to this clone: Distinct nucleotide sequences in the sample also encode this CDR3. The V gene is TRBV7-8, the J gene TRBJ1-1, with a weak D call TRBD1 (5 bases). V gave up 6 bases and J gave up 5 bases, with 13 bases separating them. From germline, CDR1 is SGHVS and CDR2 FQNEAQ. The CDR3 is made up of 13 amino acids. The CDR3 DNA follows: TGTGCCAGCAGTCCACGGGAGGGGACTGAAGCTTTCTTT. It codes for CASSPREGTEAFF.

The chain recombines TRBV5-1 with TRBJ2-1; 7 bases agree with TRBD2. The CDR3 runs to 16 residues. The J segment lost 5 bases and the V segment lost 1 base, leaving 9 bases of the junction unmatched. Germline V gene sequence: CDR1 SGHRS, CDR2 YFSETQ. CDR3 in DNA: TGCGCCAGCAGCTTGTCAGAGGGAGGGCCCCACAATGAGCAGTTCTTC. Its protein is CASSLSEGGPHNEQFF.

The J gene is TRBJ2-4, the V gene TRBV16; TRBD2 matches 9 bases. The J segment lost 3 bases and the V segment lost 0 bases, leaving 6 bases of the junction unmatched. CDR3 size: 17 residues. The germline gives CDR1 KGHSY, CDR2 FQNENV. The CDR3 bases are TGTGCCAGCAGCCAATCGGTGACTAGCGGAAACAAAAACATTCAGTACTTC. Translating it yields CASSQSVTSGNKNIQYF. Drawing the rest from reference TRBV16 and TRBJ2-4, the complete variable domain is GEEVAQTPKHLVRGEGQKAKLYCAPIKGHSYVFWYQQVLKNEFKFLISFQNENVFDETGMPKERFSAKCLPNSPCSLEIQATKLEDSAVYFCASSQSVTSGNKNIQYFGAGTRLSVL.